The TCR beta chain described here comes from a study of T cell repertoires in cytomegalovirus infection. Study-wide points: HLA-C-restricted CMV-specific TCR beta clonotypes prevailed in the ex vivo response.

TCRdb re-derived calls from the reads in MiXCR, one entry per CDR3 protein. The profile shows around 770,000 distinct CDR3 sequences, about 28% of them singletons. A remark on this clonotype: Its target is unknown.

This specimen consisted of cultured CD8+ T cells from PBMCs, obtained from culture after CMV antigen stimulation. The source of this sequence is a human donor in good health (CMV status not recorded). Some clones in this sample may be carry-over from other donors' samples.

CDR3 sequence (DNA): TGTGCCAGCAGTCTCCCGACTATCCTGGAGACAGATACGCAGTATTTT. It yields the protein CASSLPTILETDTQYF. This sequence joins TRBV2 and TRBJ2-3, with D perhaps matching TRBD2 (5 bases). There are 16 residues in the CDR3. V shed 5 bases and J shed 3 bases, with 18 bases lying between them. CDR1 is SNHLY and CDR2 is FYNNEI in the germline V gene.